This T cell receptor beta chain was recovered during a study of chronic HIV infection and antiretroviral therapy. MiXCR, applied by TCRdb to the 5' RACE reads, yields one record per CDR3 protein. The table includes 39,000 or so distinct CDR3 sequences, 8.2% detected once. This clonotype was seen a few times. The CDR3 totals 13 residues. V lost 7 bases to trimming and J lost 6 bases, with 15 bases between them. The material sequenced was peripheral blood. The clonotype comes from an adult who had HIV and had not received antiretroviral therapy, or was an uninfected healthy control (not recorded which). The chain has TRBV12-3 or TRBV12-4 and TRBJ1-2; weak D call: TRBD1 (6 bases). In nucleotides, the CDR3 is TGTGCCAGCACGGCCGGGACATTTGATGGCTACACCTTC. Its translation: CASTAGTFDGYTF.